This TCR beta chain came from a study of blood T cell repertoires in COVID-19. The wider study: Collection of acute and convalescent COVID-19 samples took place in the United States, Italy and Spain.

This CDR3 comprises 14 residues. Per germline, CDR1 SGHTA and CDR2 FQGNSA. Trimming cost V 1 base and J 10 bases; bases outside gene matches: 2. Only in-frame clones appear in the TCRdb table, and some are missing; sequencing was by immunoSEQ multiplex PCR. The table records just under 35,000 clones, roughly 90% of them present only once. This TCR came from a man aged 60 to 75 with active or convalescent COVID-19. The chain carries TRBV7-2 and TRBJ1-6, with 9 bases fitting TRBD1. Input material: peripheral blood. CDR3 nucleotides: TGTGCCAGCAGCTTAGACAGGGGGCGGTCACCCCTCCACTTT. Translating gives CASSLDRGRSPLHF.